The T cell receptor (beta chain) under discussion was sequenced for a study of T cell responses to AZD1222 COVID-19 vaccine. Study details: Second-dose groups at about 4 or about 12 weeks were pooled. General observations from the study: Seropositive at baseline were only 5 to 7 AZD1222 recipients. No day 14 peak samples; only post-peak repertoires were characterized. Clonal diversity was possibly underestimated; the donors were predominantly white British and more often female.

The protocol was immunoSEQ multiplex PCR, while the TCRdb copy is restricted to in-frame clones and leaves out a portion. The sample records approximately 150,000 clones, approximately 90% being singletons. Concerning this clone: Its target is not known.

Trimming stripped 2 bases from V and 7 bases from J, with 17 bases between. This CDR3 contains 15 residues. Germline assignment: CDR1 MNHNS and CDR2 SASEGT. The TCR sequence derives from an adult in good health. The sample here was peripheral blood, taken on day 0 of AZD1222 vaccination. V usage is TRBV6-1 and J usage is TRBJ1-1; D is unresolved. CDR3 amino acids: CASSERAWGKSEAFF. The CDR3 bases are TGTGCCAGCAGTGAACGGGCCTGGGGTAAGAGTGAAGCTTTCTTT.